This T cell receptor (beta chain) was observed in a study of blood T cells in healthy people across ages. In the study overall: T cells yielded about one barcoded beta molecule per two cells through template switching. Whole-study findings and limits: The long-lived group displayed more naive CD4+ cells, plus higher diversity, than the aged donors did.

Combining a sample-barcoded 5' primer with a J-beta primer mix, a second PCR ran for about 7 to 12 cycles. Each CDR3 protein gets one entry after TCRdb re-called the 5' RACE reads with MiXCR. The sample lists about 700,000 distinct CDR3 sequences; approximately 30% were seen once. This CDR3 spans 13 amino acids. Germline V CDR1 and CDR2: SGHNT, YYREEE (reference sequence). Losses at the gene ends were 3 bases for V and 3 bases for J; bases not matched to a gene: 3. This clonotype was recorded at least ten times. Its matching antigen is unknown. Sample: blood. V and J are TRBV5-4 and TRBJ2-7; 7 bases agree with TRBD1. The clonotype originates from an elderly woman in good health. This chain's CDR3 is CASSYRDSYEQYF. Written as DNA, the CDR3 is TGTGCCAGCAGCTATAGGGACAGCTACGAGCAGTACTTC.